This T cell receptor beta chain was recorded in a study of shared T cell receptors in the human thymus. Generated by immunoSEQ multiplex PCR, the TCRdb table keeps only in-frame clones and is missing some. The repertoire holds about 730,000 clones, with approximately 83% as singletons. The same data also contributed to another study, on human thymus T cells. That source notes: Healthy Finnish infants having corrective surgery for congenital heart defects served as donors. The thymus was resected at corrective cardiac surgery. The authors found apparently biased V and J gene usage in thymic and blood repertoires.

This TCR derives from a girl in the first two years of life with a congenital heart defect. Specimen: thymocytes.

CDR3 sequence reads: CASSGTGHNEKLFF. CDR3 DNA: TGTGCCAGCAGTGGGACAGGGCATAATGAAAAACTGTTTTTT. The chain couples TRBV6-5 to TRBJ1-4; TRBD1 aligns across 9 bases. Germline V lookup: CDR1 MNHEY, CDR2 SVGAGI. This CDR3 is built from 14 residues. Trimming took 5 bases from V and 4 from J; bases not matched to a gene: 2.